One and the same sample provided the 17 T cell receptor beta chains below, sequenced in a study of blood T cells in healthy people across ages. Next came a second PCR, run for about 7 to 12 cycles, which used a sample-barcoded 5' primer along with a J-beta primer mix. Via MiXCR, TCRdb re-called the 5' RACE reads, giving one row per CDR3 protein. The data show approximately 1,700,000 distinct CDR3 sequences, 35% to 50% seen once. The sequenced sample consisted of blood. Source of these receptors: a human donor in good health.

The rearrangement joins TRBV12-3 or TRBV12-4 to TRBJ2-3, with TRBD1 matching 7 bases. V shed 4 bases and J 2 bases; nucleotides not matched to a gene: 6. The CDR3 has 15 amino acids. Here the CDR3 reads CASSSQGVFTDTQYF. CDR3 DNA sequence: TGTGCCAGCAGTTCCCAGGGGGTGTTCACAGATACGCAGTATTTT.

This clonotype was detected only a few times. The rearrangement links TRBV6-5 to TRBJ1-4; D is ambiguous. Germline V gives CDR1 MNHEY, CDR2 SVGAGI. Trimming removed 7 bases at V and 4 bases at J, with 19 bases between. This CDR3 has 16 amino acids. CDR3 sequence: CASKTLSLTFNEKLFF. The CDR3 DNA sequence: TGTGCCAGCAAAACTCTGTCCTTAACCTTTAATGAAAAACTGTTTTTT.

This clonotype was counted at least ten times. The chain uses TRBV29-1 and TRBJ2-7; D is perhaps TRBD1 (5 bases). The CDR3 length is 12 residues. CDR1 is SQVTM, CDR2 ANQGSEA, per germline. V shed 3 bases and J shed 3 bases, with 9 bases lying between them. The CDR3 nucleotides read TGCAGCGTTGAGTCTAGGGGCTACGAGCAGTACTTC. Translating gives CSVESRGYEQYF.

The chain joins TRBV6-2 or TRBV6-3 to TRBJ2-4, with 8 positions matching TRBD1. The J call is uncertain, as TRBJ2-7 better fits the DNA end. The CDR3 totals 14 residues. Germline V lookup: CDR1 MNHEY, CDR2 SVGEGT. CDR3 in amino acids: CASSSRDRSSEQYF. The CDR3 DNA sequence: TGTGCCAGCAGTTCCCGGGACAGGAGCTCCGAGCAGTACTTC.

This clonotype was observed a few times. The chain carries TRBV12-3 or TRBV12-4 and TRBJ1-5; D ambiguous. Trimming shortened V by 6 bases and J by 6 bases, and 12 bases separated the two germline ends. CDR3 size: 13 residues. The CDR3 region is CASRVTEGQPQHF. Here the CDR3 DNA reads TGTGCCAGCAGGGTAACAGAGGGTCAGCCCCAGCATTTT.

This clonotype was observed a handful of times. The chain joins TRBV12-3 or TRBV12-4 to TRBJ1-5; the D is unclear. The length of the CDR3 is 14 residues. Deletions cut 5 bases from V and 0 bases from J, with 8 bases between. The CDR3 protein is CASSADYSNQPQHF. The DNA for the CDR3 is TGTGCCAGCAGTGCCGATTATAGCAATCAGCCCCAGCATTTT.

This chain joins TRBV6-1 and TRBJ1-5, with no clear D. Germline V gene lookup returns CDR1 MNHNS and CDR2 SASEGT. V dropped 6 bases and J dropped 4 bases, with 16 bases sitting between them. This CDR3 has 15 residues. The CDR3 is CASRSPGGSNQPQHF. DNA of the CDR3: TGTGCCAGCAGGAGTCCCGGAGGTTCGAATCAGCCCCAGCATTTT.

The chain uses TRBV18 and TRBJ2-4; 9 bases match TRBD2. V was pared by 3 bases and J by 0 bases, with 9 bases of the junction left unmatched. This CDR3 comprises 18 residues. CDR1 is KGHSH and CDR2 is LQKENI in the germline V gene. The CDR3 coding sequence is TGTGCCAGCTCACCGAGAGCTAGCGGGGAGCTAGCCAAAAACATTCAGTACTTC. Translating gives CASSPRASGELAKNIQYF.

V is TRBV4-2 and J is TRBJ1-2; no definite D call. CDR1 and CDR2 (germline): LGHNA, YNFKEQ. Trimming pared 0 bases from V and 4 bases from J, leaving 12 bases between. The CDR3 covers 15 residues. The CDR3 DNA sequence: TGTGCCAGCAGCCAAGATCGGCGGGAGAGCTATGGCTACACCTTC. Translation: CASSQDRRESYGYTF.

The table lists this clonotype with many counts. The V gene is TRBV5-1, the J gene TRBJ2-6, with D tentatively TRBD1 (5 bases). CDR1 is SGHRS, CDR2 YFSETQ, per germline. V shed 6 bases and J shed 4 bases, with 23 bases lying between them. The CDR3 sequence is 18 residues long. The CDR3 DNA follows: TGCGCCAGCATGGACGGGTCAGGGTTGTACTCCGGGGCCAACGTCCTGACTTTC. Protein: CASMDGSGLYSGANVLTF.

The chain uses TRBV7-3 and TRBJ1-2, with D unresolved. V was pared by 4 bases and J by 8 bases, with 14 bases between. Germline values: CDR1 SGHTA, CDR2 FQGTGA. This CDR3 comprises 13 residues. CDR3 in DNA: TGTGCCAGCAGCTCGAGAGGCTCCCGCGGCTACACCTTC. Protein sequence: CASSSRGSRGYTF.

This clonotype occurred once. The chain carries TRBV7-8 and TRBJ2-4; 12 positions agree with TRBD2. The end of the DNA fits TRBJ2-5 better, so the J call may be wrong. This CDR3 is 17 amino acids long. CDR1 SGHVS and CDR2 FQNEAQ come from the germline V gene. The CDR3 DNA sequence: TGTGCCAGCAGTCACCGCCCGGGACTAGCGGGCAAAGAGACCCAGTACTTC. It is translated as CASSHRPGLAGKETQYF.

A few counts support this clonotype. This CDR3 is CASSLAPEGKDTQYF. The CDR3 bases are TGCGCCAGCAGCTTGGCGCCGGAAGGAAAAGATACGCAGTATTTT. The chain links TRBV5-1 to TRBJ2-3; unclear D gene. Trimming stripped 0 bases from V and 5 bases from J, with 13 bases between. Germline loops: CDR1 SGHRS, CDR2 YFSETQ. The CDR3 totals 15 residues.

V gene TRBV6-5 combines with J gene TRBJ2-7; D ambiguous. The CDR3 consists of 15 residues. The V gene lost 7 bases and the J gene lost 2 bases, with 18 bases spanning the gap. The germline CDR1 and CDR2 sequences are MNHEY and SVGAGI. CDR3 amino acids: CASMQAQKSTYEQYF. CDR3 bases: TGTGCCAGCATGCAGGCTCAGAAATCCACCTACGAGCAGTACTTC.

This chain links TRBV12-5 with TRBJ2-2, with 8 nucleotides matching TRBD1. This CDR3 has 16 residues. The germline V gene encodes CDR1 LGHNT and CDR2 FRNRAP. After removal of 3 bases from V and 4 bases from J, the junction contained 7 bases not matched to a gene. CDR3 amino acids: CASGFPRGQSTGELFF. The CDR3 DNA is TGTGCTAGTGGTTTTCCCAGGGGGCAGAGCACCGGGGAGCTGTTTTTT.

This clonotype was observed a handful of times. The germline gene is not matched at one end of the junction; a read error may be the cause. The CDR3 nucleotides read TGTGCCAGCAACCAAGGAAACTTCAGGGGTGAGGGCTACACCTTC. Its protein product is CASNQGNFRGEGYTF. J is TRBJ1-2 and V is TRBV4-2; D may be TRBD1 (6 bases). This CDR3 spans 15 amino acids. Germline CDR1 and CDR2: LGHNA and YNFKEQ.

This clonotype was seen a few times. The chain joins TRBV7-8 to TRBJ2-7; 11 bases are a match to TRBD1. Germline CDR1 reads SGHVS; CDR2 reads FQNEAQ. The CDR3 has 20 residues. With V trimmed by 0 bases and J by 3 bases, 16 bases remained unmatched. CDR3 bases: TGTGCCAGCAGCTTAGCGCTGTCTGGGACAGGGGGTTATAACTTCTACGAGCAGTACTTC. Its translation is CASSLALSGTGGYNFYEQYF.